Below, 17 T cell receptor beta chains from the same sample are listed, as sequenced in a study of T cells in Graves' hyperthyroidism and ophthalmopathy. TCR beta CDR3 regions were amplified from RNA. HTBI primers drove first-round RT-PCR of the TCR CDR3. MiXCR, applied by TCRdb to the multiplex PCR reads, yields one record per CDR3 protein. The top ten clones hold 8.2% of a sample with roughly 580,000 distinct CDR3 sequences, about half of them seen once. The source material was peripheral blood or thyroid tissue (not recorded which). The receptor source for this set is a woman aged 18 to 35 with Graves' hyperthyroidism.

The chain couples TRBV4-1 to TRBJ2-7; 9 bases are a match to TRBD2. CDR3 length: 16 residues. CDR1 and CDR2 from the germline V gene are MGHRA and YSYEKL. V dropped 1 base and J dropped 4; count of bases not matched to a gene: 8. CDR3 loop: CASSQGYSAGGYEQYF. In nucleotides, the CDR3 is TGCGCCAGCAGCCAAGGGTACTCGGCGGGAGGGTACGAGCAGTACTTC.

J is TRBJ1-2 and V is TRBV20-1; a possible D gene is TRBD1 (6 bases). V was cut by 6 bases and J by 2 bases, with 13 bases left in between. CDR1 is DFQATT, CDR2 SNEGSKA, per germline (reference sequence). There are 13 residues in the CDR3. The CDR3 is CSAGEGGNYGYTF. DNA of the CDR3: TGCAGTGCCGGAGAAGGGGGAAACTATGGCTACACCTTC.

The J gene is TRBJ2-7, the V gene TRBV5-1, with no clear D. Trimming took off 4 bases at V and 3 bases at J, with 11 bases between the two ends. Germline assignment: CDR1 SGHRS and CDR2 YFSETQ. This CDR3 comprises 13 residues. The CDR3 loop reads CASSPNRNYEQYF. The CDR3 DNA follows: TGCGCCAGCAGCCCTAACCGAAACTACGAGCAGTACTTC.

This sequence joins TRBV10-3 and TRBJ2-7; a possible D gene is TRBD2 (6 bases). Deletions cut 6 bases from V and 4 bases from J, with 13 bases between. This CDR3 is 13 amino acids long. Germline V gene data show CDR1 as ENHRY and CDR2 as SYGVKD. The CDR3 reads CAIRRGSRYEQYF. The CDR3 bases are TGTGCCATCAGACGGGGGTCGCGGTACGAGCAGTACTTC.

This clonotype was counted at least ten times. This chain uses TRBV29-1 with TRBJ1-4, with D uncertain. The CDR3 extends over 12 amino acids. From germline, CDR1 is SQVTM and CDR2 ANQGSEA. Trimming removed 0 bases from V and 10 bases from J, with 9 bases in between. CDR3 DNA: TGCAGCGTTGAAGACTTGGGGAGAAAACTGTTTTTT. Translating it yields CSVEDLGRKLFF.

This clonotype occurred once. The chain has TRBV2 and TRBJ2-1; weak D call: TRBD1 (6 bases). The CDR3 totals 14 residues. Trimming took 6 bases from V and 6 from J, leaving 15 bases between them. Germline assignment: CDR1 SNHLY and CDR2 FYNNEI. The CDR3 here is CASRLNREGNEQFF. CDR3 in DNA: TGTGCCAGCAGACTAAACAGGGAAGGCAATGAGCAGTTCTTC.

The CDR3 nucleotides read TGCAGTGCTAGAATAAGGGGACTGAACACTGAAGCTTTCTTT. Protein product: CSARIRGLNTEAFF. V usage is TRBV20-1 and J usage is TRBJ1-1, with a tentative D call TRBD1 (5 bases). The V end lost 2 bases, the J end lost 0 bases, and 10 bases lay between the germline ends. CDR1 is DFQATT and CDR2 is SNEGSKA in the germline V gene (reference sequence). CDR3 length equals 14 residues.

The chain carries TRBV25-1 and TRBJ1-2; 9 nucleotides line up with TRBD1. The CDR3 totals 13 residues. Germline CDR1 reads MGHDK; CDR2 reads SYGVNS. This CDR3 reads CADWTGDNYGYTF. In nucleotides, the CDR3 is TGTGCTGACTGGACAGGGGACAACTATGGCTACACCTTC.

This sequence joins TRBV24-1 and TRBJ2-2, with 10 nucleotides matching TRBD2. This CDR3 comprises 17 residues. V was pared by 1 base and J by 3 bases, with 4 bases of the junction left unmatched. Germline lookup yields CDR1 KGHDR and CDR2 SFDVKD. The CDR3 region is CATSDFRAGGDTGELFF. The CDR3 DNA follows: TGTGCCACCAGTGATTTTAGAGCGGGAGGGGACACCGGGGAGCTGTTTTTT.

The rearrangement uses TRBV6-2 or TRBV6-3 and TRBJ2-7, with a tentative D call TRBD2 (6 bases). Germline assignment: CDR1 MNHEY and CDR2 SVGEGT. CDR3 size: 15 residues. Trimming left V 0 bases short and J 2 bases short, with 11 bases between. The CDR3, as DNA: TGTGCCAGCAGTTACTCGGCTAGCGAGACCTACGAGCAGTACTTC. It is translated as CASSYSASETYEQYF.

The rearrangement links TRBV20-1 to TRBJ1-3; weak D call: TRBD1 (5 bases). Trimming shortened V by 5 bases and J by 0 bases, and 11 bases separated the two germline ends. Germline-derived CDR1 and CDR2 are DFQATT and SNEGSKA (reference sequence). This CDR3 is built from 14 residues. The chain's CDR3 is CSAGAGTSGNTIYF. CDR3 sequence (DNA): TGCAGTGCTGGCGCCGGGACCTCTGGAAACACCATATATTTT.

The chain carries TRBV14 and TRBJ1-6; D remains ambiguous. This CDR3 contains 13 residues. The germline V and J ends were trimmed by 1 base and 10 bases, with 8 bases remaining between them. The V gene's germline CDR1 is SGHDN and CDR2 FVKESK. The CDR3 nucleotides are TGTGCCAGCAGCCAAGGGGAGGGCTCACCCCTCCACTTT. Translation gives CASSQGEGSPLHF.

The rearrangement uses TRBV6-6 and TRBJ2-5; a possible D gene is TRBD1 (6 bases). With 5 bases removed from V and 0 bases from J, the gap between germline ends came to 13 bases. The V gene's germline CDR1 is MNHNY and CDR2 SVGAGI (reference sequence). There are 15 residues in the CDR3. The chain's CDR3 is CASSEARTDQETQYF. The CDR3 DNA reads TGTGCCAGCAGTGAAGCAAGGACAGACCAAGAGACCCAGTACTTC.

In its sample, this clonotype was seen a few times. A read error may explain this, as a much larger clone is one base away. J is TRBJ1-2 and V is TRBV12-3 or TRBV12-4, with 10 bases that match TRBD1. Losses at the gene ends were 6 bases for V and 7 bases for J; bases not matched to a gene: 5. The CDR3 is 13 amino acids. This chain's CDR3 is CASSPTGGGGYTF. The CDR3 DNA reads as TGTGCCAGCAGCCCGACAGGGGGCGGTGGCTACACCTTC.

The chain employs TRBV2 and TRBJ1-4; D remains unclear. In germline, CDR1 is SNHLY, CDR2 FYNNEI. V lost 4 bases and J lost 6, with 12 bases in between. This CDR3 spans 14 amino acids. In DNA, the CDR3 is TGTGCCAGCAGTGCGGCGGAGGGTGATGAAAAACTGTTTTTT. Translating gives CASSAAEGDEKLFF.

This clonotype was counted only a few times. The gene calls are TRBV4-1 and TRBJ2-7; D uncertain. V gave up 0 bases and J gave up 6 bases, with 15 bases separating them. Germline V CDR1 and CDR2: MGHRA, YSYEKL. The CDR3 loop spans 15 amino acids. DNA of the CDR3: TGCGCCAGCAGCCAAGATTCGGCAGAACCGGGCGAGCAGTACTTC. Its translation is CASSQDSAEPGEQYF.

Only one count was recorded for this clonotype. CDR3: CASSERTLYGYTF. Written as DNA, the CDR3 is TGTGCCAGCAGCGAACGGACCCTCTATGGCTACACCTTC. This rearrangement joins TRBV7-9 to TRBJ1-2; D gene unclear. The CDR3 extends over 13 amino acids. V lost 5 bases and J lost 4, with 11 bases in between. CDR1 and CDR2 from the germline V gene are SEHNR and FQNEAQ (reference sequence).